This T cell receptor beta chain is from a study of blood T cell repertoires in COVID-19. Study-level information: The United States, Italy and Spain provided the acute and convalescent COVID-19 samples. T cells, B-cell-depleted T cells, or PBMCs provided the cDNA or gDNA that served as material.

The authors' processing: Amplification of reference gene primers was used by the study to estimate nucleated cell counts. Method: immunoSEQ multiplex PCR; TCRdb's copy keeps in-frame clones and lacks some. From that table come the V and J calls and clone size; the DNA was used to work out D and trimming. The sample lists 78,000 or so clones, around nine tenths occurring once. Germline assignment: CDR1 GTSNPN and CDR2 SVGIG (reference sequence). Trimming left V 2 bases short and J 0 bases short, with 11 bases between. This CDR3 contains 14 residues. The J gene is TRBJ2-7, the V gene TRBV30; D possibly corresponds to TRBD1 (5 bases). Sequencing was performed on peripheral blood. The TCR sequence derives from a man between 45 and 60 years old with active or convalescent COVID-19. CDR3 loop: CAWSKYRSSYEQYF. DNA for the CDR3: TGTGCCTGGAGTAAATACAGGAGCTCCTACGAGCAGTACTTC.